This T cell receptor (beta chain) came from a study of shared clonotypes between healthy human individuals. Details on this clone: The antigen remains unidentified.

Study-wide results and limits: An anticipated effect of sequencing depth on clonotype sharing among donors was recognized.

V shed 4 bases, J shed 8 bases, and the junction held 13 bases outside the gene matches. The CDR3 loop spans 15 amino acids. CDR1 is MNHEY and CDR2 is SMNVEV in the germline V gene (reference sequence). Repertoires were generated with immunoSEQ multiplex PCR, while TCRdb's copy carries only in-frame clones and drops some. The repertoire holds 900,000 to 1,200,000 clones, approximately 78% seen once, with 0.6% to 0.75% in the top ten. Sequences were obtained from memory CD4+ T cells from PBMCs. Documented subset: CD45RA-negative fraction. V is TRBV27 and J is TRBJ1-2; TRBD1 aligns across 7 bases. This TCR came from a man aged 18 to 29 in good health. Some clones in this sample may be carry-over from other donors' samples. This chain's CDR3 is CASSSNPGGGLGYTF. DNA of the CDR3: TGTGCCAGCAGTTCGAACCCAGGGGGAGGTTTAGGCTACACCTTC.